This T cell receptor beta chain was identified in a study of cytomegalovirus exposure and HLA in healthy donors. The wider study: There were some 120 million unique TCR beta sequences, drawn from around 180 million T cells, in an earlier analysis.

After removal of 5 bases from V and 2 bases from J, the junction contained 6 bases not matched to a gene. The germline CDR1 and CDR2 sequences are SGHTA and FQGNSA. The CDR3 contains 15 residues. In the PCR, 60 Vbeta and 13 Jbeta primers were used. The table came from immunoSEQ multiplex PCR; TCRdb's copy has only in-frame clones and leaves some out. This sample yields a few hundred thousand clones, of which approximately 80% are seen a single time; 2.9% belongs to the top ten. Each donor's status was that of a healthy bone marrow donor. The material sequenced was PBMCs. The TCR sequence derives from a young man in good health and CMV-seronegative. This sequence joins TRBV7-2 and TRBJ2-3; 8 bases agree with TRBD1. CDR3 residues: CASSEGQGYTDTQYF. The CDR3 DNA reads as TGTGCCAGCAGCGAAGGACAGGGATACACAGATACGCAGTATTTT.